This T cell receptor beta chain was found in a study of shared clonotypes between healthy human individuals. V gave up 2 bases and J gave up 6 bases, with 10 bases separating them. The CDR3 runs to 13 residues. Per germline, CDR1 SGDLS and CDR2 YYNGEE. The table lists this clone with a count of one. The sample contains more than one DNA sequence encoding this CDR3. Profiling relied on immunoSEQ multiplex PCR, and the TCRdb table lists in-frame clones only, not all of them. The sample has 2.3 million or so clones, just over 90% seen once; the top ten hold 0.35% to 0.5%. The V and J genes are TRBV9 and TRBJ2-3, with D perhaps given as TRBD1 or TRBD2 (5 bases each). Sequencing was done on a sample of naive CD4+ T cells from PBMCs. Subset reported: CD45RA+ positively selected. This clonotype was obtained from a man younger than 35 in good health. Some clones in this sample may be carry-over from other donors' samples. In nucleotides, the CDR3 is TGTGCCAGCAGCGTGTCCGGGGCCGATACGCAGTATTTT. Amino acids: CASSVSGADTQYF.